The 13 T cell receptor beta chains below all came from one sample that was sequenced in a study of T cells in Graves' hyperthyroidism and ophthalmopathy. RNA transcripts gave rise to amplified TCR beta CDR3 regions. TCR CDR3 underwent first-round RT-PCR with the HTBI primer set. TCRdb re-called the multiplex PCR reads with MiXCR, one entry per CDR3 protein. The table includes hundreds of thousands of distinct CDR3 sequences, about 15% detected once. Input material: blood. These receptor sequences come from a woman aged 50 to 65 with Graves' ophthalmopathy.

This clonotype was observed at least ten times. The chain employs TRBV4-1 and TRBJ1-1, with 8 bases fitting TRBD1. Germline CDR1 MGHRA, CDR2 YSYEKL. Trimming cost V 0 bases and J 1 base; bases outside gene matches: 4. The CDR3 is 16 residues long. The CDR3 nucleotides are TGCGCCAGCAGCCAAGAAAGACAGGGGTGGAACACTGAAGCTTTCTTT. It translates to CASSQERQGWNTEAFF.

Concerning this clonotype itself: A much larger clone differs from this one at a single base, so this may be a read error. V and J are TRBV10-3 and TRBJ2-7; D gene ambiguous. CDR1 and CDR2 from the germline V gene are ENHRY and SYGVKD. The CDR3 has 12 amino acids. Trimming stripped 10 bases from V and 3 bases from J, with 13 bases between. The CDR3 protein is CATRLLSYEQYF. In DNA, the CDR3 is TGTGCCACCAGACTCCTGAGCTACGAGCAGTACTTC.

This chain links TRBV7-2 with TRBJ1-4; D remains ambiguous. V was cut by 4 bases and J by 0 bases, with 6 bases left in between. Looked up from germline, CDR1 is SGHTA and CDR2 is FQGNSA. This CDR3 spans 14 amino acids. CDR3: CASSSWTTNEKLFF. The CDR3 bases are TGTGCCAGCAGCTCGTGGACAACTAATGAAAAACTGTTTTTT.

The chain joins TRBV4-3 to TRBJ1-1; 9 bases match TRBD1. Germline assignment: CDR1 LGHNA and CDR2 YSLEER. V shed 6 bases and J 4 bases; nucleotides not matched to a gene: 6. The CDR3 loop spans 14 amino acids. In nucleotides, the CDR3 is TGCGCCAGCAGGGTGGGACAGGGAGGCACTGAAGCTTTCTTT. Its translation: CASRVGQGGTEAFF.

In this sample, this clonotype turned up a few times. V and J are TRBV10-3 and TRBJ1-4; no reliable D call. Deletions cut 2 bases from V and 4 bases from J, with 5 bases between. The length of the CDR3 is 13 residues. Germline values: CDR1 ENHRY, CDR2 SYGVKD. CDR3: CAISEEINEKLFF. The CDR3 DNA follows: TGTGCCATCAGTGAGGAGATTAATGAAAAACTGTTTTTT.

This clonotype showed up many times. J is TRBJ2-3 and V is TRBV6-2 or TRBV6-3; TRBD2 matches 14 bases. The CDR3 totals 16 residues. Germline-derived CDR1 and CDR2 are MNHEY and SVGEGT. With V trimmed by 7 bases and J by 4 bases, 7 bases remained unmatched. CDR3 DNA sequence: TGTGCCAGCATCAACCTGACTAGCGGGAGGGCAGATACGCAGTATTTT. Its translation is CASINLTSGRADTQYF.

As to this clonotype: This may be a read error: a much more frequent sequence differs by one nucleotide. The gene calls are TRBV24-1 and TRBJ2-7, with TRBD2 matching 7 bases. The J call may not be correct, given that the DNA end is closer to TRBJ2-1. The germline V gene has CDR1 KGHDR and CDR2 SFDVKD. This CDR3 is built from 14 residues. DNA for the CDR3: TGTGCCACCAGTGATTCCGGGGGGAGCTACGAGCAGTTCTTC. Its protein product is CATSDSGGSYEQFF.

This clonotype was observed at least ten times. This chain uses TRBV7-2 with TRBJ2-5; D possibly uses TRBD1 or TRBD2 (5 bases each). Between the trimmed V and J ends, which lost 5 bases and 5 bases, there was a span of 12 bases. The CDR3 extends over 13 amino acids. The germline CDR1 and CDR2 sequences are SGHTA and FQGNSA. This CDR3 is CASSPPGRETQYF. The CDR3 coding sequence is TGTGCCAGCAGCCCTCCGGGGCGGGAGACCCAGTACTTC. Supplemented by reference TRBV7-2 and TRBJ2-5, the full variable domain reads GAGVSQSPSNKVTEKGKDVELRCDPISGHTALYWYRQSLGQGLEFLIYFQGNSAPDKSGLPSDRFSAERTGGSVSTLTIQRTQQEDSAVYLCASSPPGRETQYFGPGTRLLVL.

This clonotype was observed at least ten times. This chain joins TRBV20-1 and TRBJ2-2; TRBD1 or TRBD2 may be the D gene (5 bases each). The CDR3 runs 15 residues. Germline loops: CDR1 DFQATT, CDR2 SNEGSKA (reference sequence). The V and J ends lost 3 bases and 4 bases respectively, with 15 bases between them. The CDR3 coding sequence is TGCAGTGCTAGCGACCGGGACCAGTCCACCGGGGAGCTGTTTTTT. Protein: CSASDRDQSTGELFF.

This sequence joins TRBV27 and TRBJ2-3, with TRBD1 matching over 9 bases. The CDR3 is 15 residues long. CDR1 MNHEY and CDR2 SMNVEV come from the germline V gene (reference sequence). V was pared by 4 bases and J by 3 bases, with 5 bases of the junction left unmatched. CDR3 region: CASSYRDRVTDTQYF. Here the CDR3 DNA reads TGTGCCAGCAGTTACCGGGACAGGGTGACAGATACGCAGTATTTT.

This clonotype was detected many times. The chain combines TRBV5-1 with TRBJ1-1; unclear D gene. V was pared by 3 bases and J by 5 bases, with 14 bases between. Germline V lookup: CDR1 SGHRS, CDR2 YFSETQ. The CDR3 totals 14 residues. As DNA, the CDR3 is TGCGCCAGCAGCTACCGGGATGCGGGGACTGAAGCTTTCTTT. Its translation: CASSYRDAGTEAFF.

J is TRBJ1-1 and V is TRBV19; 7 bases align to TRBD1. Trimming at V came to 3 bases and at J to 2 bases, leaving 9 bases not matched to a gene. Germline values: CDR1 LNHDA, CDR2 SQIVND (reference sequence). This CDR3 region has 16 residues. CDR3 region: CASSMRPGQLNTEAFF. For the CDR3, the DNA is TGTGCCAGTAGTATGAGGCCGGGACAGCTAAACACTGAAGCTTTCTTT.

About this clonotype itself: Given a much more abundant clone one base away, this may be a read error. This CDR3 is CASSVLAGGPYEQFF. CDR3 coding DNA: TGTGCCAGCAGCGTACTAGCGGGAGGGCCCTACGAGCAGTTCTTC. The chain links TRBV9 to TRBJ2-7, with TRBD2 matching over 12 bases. The last part of the DNA fits TRBJ2-1 better; the J call may be wrong. There are 15 residues in the CDR3. Germline V gene data show CDR1 as SGDLS and CDR2 as YYNGEE.